Sequencing of this T cell receptor (beta chain) was carried out in a study of cytomegalovirus exposure and HLA in healthy donors. PCR used 60 Vbeta primers and 13 Jbeta primers. Measured with immunoSEQ multiplex PCR; TCRdb has only the in-frame clones, and not every one. Of just over 150,000 clones in the sample, approximately 80% are singletons; the top ten hold about 6.1%. CDR3 length: 13 residues. In germline, CDR1 is SGHTA, CDR2 FQGTGA. The ends lost 5 bases at V and 5 bases at J; junction bases unmatched: 2. The V call is TRBV7-3, the J call TRBJ2-5; 10 bases agree with TRBD1. The sequence derives from a woman between 50 and 59 years old in good health and CMV-seropositive. Sequencing used PBMCs. CDR3 in DNA: TGTGCCAGCAGCCCGACAGGGGGCGAGACCCAGTACTTC. Its protein is CASSPTGGETQYF. The whole variable domain, remainder taken from reference TRBV7-3 and TRBJ2-5, is GAGVSQTPSNKVTEKGKYVELRCDPISGHTALYWYRQSLGQGPEFLIYFQGTGAADDSGLPNDRFFAVRPEGSVSTLKIQRTERGDSAVYLCASSPTGGETQYFGPGTRLLVL.